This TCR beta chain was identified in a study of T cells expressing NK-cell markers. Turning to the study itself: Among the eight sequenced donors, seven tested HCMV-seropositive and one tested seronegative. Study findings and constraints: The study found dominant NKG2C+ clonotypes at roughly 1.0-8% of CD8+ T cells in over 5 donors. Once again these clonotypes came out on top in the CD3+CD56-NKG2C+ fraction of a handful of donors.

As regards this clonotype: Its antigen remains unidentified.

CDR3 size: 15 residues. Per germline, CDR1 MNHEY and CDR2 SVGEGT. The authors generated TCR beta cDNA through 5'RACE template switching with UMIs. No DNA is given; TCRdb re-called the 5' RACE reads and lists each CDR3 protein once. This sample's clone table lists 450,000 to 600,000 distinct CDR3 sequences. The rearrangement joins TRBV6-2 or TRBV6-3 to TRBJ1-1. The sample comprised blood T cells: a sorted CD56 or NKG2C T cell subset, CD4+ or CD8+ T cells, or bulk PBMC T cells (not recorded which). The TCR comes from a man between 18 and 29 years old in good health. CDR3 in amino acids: CASSYSRRMNTEAFF.